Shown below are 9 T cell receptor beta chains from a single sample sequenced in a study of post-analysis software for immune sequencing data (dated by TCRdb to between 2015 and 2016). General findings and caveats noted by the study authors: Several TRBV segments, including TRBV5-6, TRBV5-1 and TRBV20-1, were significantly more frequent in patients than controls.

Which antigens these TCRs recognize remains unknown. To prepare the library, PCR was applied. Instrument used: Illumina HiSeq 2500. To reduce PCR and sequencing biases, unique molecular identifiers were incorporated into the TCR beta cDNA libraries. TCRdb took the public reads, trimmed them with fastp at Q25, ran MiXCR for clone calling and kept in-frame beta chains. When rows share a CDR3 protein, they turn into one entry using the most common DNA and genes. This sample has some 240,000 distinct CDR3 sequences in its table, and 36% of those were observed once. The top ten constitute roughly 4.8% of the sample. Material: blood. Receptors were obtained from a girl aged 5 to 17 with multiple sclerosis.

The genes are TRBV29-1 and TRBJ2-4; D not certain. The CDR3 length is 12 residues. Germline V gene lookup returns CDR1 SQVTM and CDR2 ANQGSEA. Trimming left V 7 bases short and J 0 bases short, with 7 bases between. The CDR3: CSADLAKNIQYF. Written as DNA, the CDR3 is TGCAGCGCCGACTTAGCCAAAAACATTCAGTACTTC.

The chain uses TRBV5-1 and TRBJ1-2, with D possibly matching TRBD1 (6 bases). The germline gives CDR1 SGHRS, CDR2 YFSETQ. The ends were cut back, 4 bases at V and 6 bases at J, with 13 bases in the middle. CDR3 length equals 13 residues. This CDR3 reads CASSVTGRDGYTF. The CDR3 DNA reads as TGCGCCAGCAGCGTGACAGGACGCGATGGCTACACCTTC. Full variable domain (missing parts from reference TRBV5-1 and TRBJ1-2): KAGVTQTPRYLIKTRGQQVTLSCSPISGHRSVSWYQQTPGQGLQFLFEYFSETQRNKGNFPGRFSGRQFSNSRSEMNVSTLELGDSALYLCASSVTGRDGYTFGSGTRLTVV.

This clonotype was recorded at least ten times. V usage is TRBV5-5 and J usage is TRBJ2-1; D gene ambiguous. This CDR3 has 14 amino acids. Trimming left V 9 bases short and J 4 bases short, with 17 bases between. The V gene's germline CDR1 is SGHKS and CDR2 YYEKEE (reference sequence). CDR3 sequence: CATYPSPQYNEQFF. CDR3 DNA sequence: TGTGCCACATACCCCTCCCCACAGTACAATGAGCAGTTCTTC.

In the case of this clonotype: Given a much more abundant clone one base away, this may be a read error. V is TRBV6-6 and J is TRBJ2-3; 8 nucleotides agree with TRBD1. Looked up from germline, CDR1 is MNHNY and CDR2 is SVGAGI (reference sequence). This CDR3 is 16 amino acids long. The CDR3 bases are TGTGCCAGCAGTTACGGGGCAGGGGGCCGCACAGATGCGCAGTATTTT. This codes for CASSYGAGGRTDAQYF.

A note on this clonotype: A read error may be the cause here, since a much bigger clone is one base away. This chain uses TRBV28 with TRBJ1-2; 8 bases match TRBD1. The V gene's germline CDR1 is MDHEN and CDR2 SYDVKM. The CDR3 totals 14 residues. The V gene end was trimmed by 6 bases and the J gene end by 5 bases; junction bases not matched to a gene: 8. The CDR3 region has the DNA TGTGCCAGCAGCCCCCGGGACAGGCTTTATGGCTACACCTTC. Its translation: CASSPRDRLYGYTF.

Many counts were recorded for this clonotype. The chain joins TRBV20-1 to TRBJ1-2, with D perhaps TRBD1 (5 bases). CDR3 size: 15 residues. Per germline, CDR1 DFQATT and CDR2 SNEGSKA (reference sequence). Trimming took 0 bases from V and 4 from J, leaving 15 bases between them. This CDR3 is CSARDPERGGYGYTF. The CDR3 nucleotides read TGCAGTGCTAGAGATCCCGAACGGGGGGGCTATGGCTACACCTTC.

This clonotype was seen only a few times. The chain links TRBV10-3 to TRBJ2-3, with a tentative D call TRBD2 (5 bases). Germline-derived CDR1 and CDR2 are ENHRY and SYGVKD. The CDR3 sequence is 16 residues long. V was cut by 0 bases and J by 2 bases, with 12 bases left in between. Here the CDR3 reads CAISESCGEHTDTQYF. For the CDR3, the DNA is TGTGCCATCAGTGAGTCGTGTGGGGAGCACACAGATACGCAGTATTTT.

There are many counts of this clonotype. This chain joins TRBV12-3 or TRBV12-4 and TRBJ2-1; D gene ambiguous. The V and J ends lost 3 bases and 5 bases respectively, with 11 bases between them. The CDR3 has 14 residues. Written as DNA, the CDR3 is TGTGCCAGCAGTTTCATAGTCTCGGACAATGAGCAGTTCTTC. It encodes CASSFIVSDNEQFF.

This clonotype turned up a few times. CDR3 sequence (DNA): TGTGCCAGCAGCTTGGGGGCAGGGAAGGGCAATCAGCCCCAGCATTTT. The encoded protein is CASSLGAGKGNQPQHF. The chain combines TRBV5-6 with TRBJ1-5, with D maybe TRBD1 (5 bases). The CDR3 spans 16 residues. V lost 0 bases and J lost 2, with 12 bases in between. Looked up from germline, CDR1 is SGHDT and CDR2 is YYEEEE. Drawing the rest from reference TRBV5-6 and TRBJ1-5, the complete variable domain is DAGVTQSPTHLIKTRGQQVTLRCSPKSGHDTVSWYQQALGQGPQFIFQYYEEEERQRGNFPDRFSGHQFPNYSSELNVNALLLGDSALYLCASSLGAGKGNQPQHFGDGTRLSIL.